This TCR beta chain appears in the sequencing data of a study of shared clonotypes between healthy human individuals (dated by TCRdb to between 2020 and 2021). Describing the broader study: Two women and a few men aged 18 to 49 years were included in the cohort. The study deeply sequenced blood TCR repertoires of about 5 healthy adults to estimate repertoire size and the extent of clonotype sharing between individuals. For each donor, CD4 naive and CD4 memory were each run on three plates, CD8 naive on two plates, and CD8 memory on one plate. Libraries were prepared and TCR repertoires were sequenced by different laboratories using diverse techniques, in order to increase sequencing depth and limit assay-specific biases. Leukapheresis yielded between about 0.85 and 9.5 billion PBMCs per donor. Overall study outcomes, separate from this receptor: Rarefaction of sorted-subset datasets indicated incomplete sequencing despite the large sequencing depth. Pairwise subsampling indicated that sequencing depth was expected to affect the degree of clonotype sharing among donors. Only blood was sampled, and tissue TCR repertoires likely differ from those in blood. Naive subsets generally had larger estimated clonotype richness than memory subsets did. Because the study included only a small number of donors, the genetic and exposure-history diversity represented was limited. When a handful of donors were compared, the shared fraction of clonotypes was about 5.2% for naive CD4, around 3.6% for naive CD8, about 2.4% for memory CD4, and 0.35% to 0.4% for memory CD8. Compared with non-shared clonotypes, the clonotypes found in all four sorted-subset donors had higher generation probabilities.

Notes on this clone: What antigen it recognizes has not been identified. Germline and junction disagree at one end, which may indicate a read error.

Using the deep immunoSEQ assay, TCR CDR3 regions were amplified from genomic DNA by multiplex PCR. Extracted genomic DNA from each cell subset was distributed evenly across all wells of several immunoSEQ 96-well plates, and each plate was treated as a replicate. For sorted subsets, about 220 ng of genomic DNA, equivalent to around 31,000 T cell genomes, went into each replicate PCR. Purified libraries were measured with a Qubit 3.0 fluorometer, size-checked on a Bioanalyzer 2100, and measured again with the KAPA Library Quantification kit. Each immunoSEQ 96-well plate was sequenced on its own single-read 150-cycle Illumina NextSeq 550 flow cell. As for the original processing: Because only junctional sequences without quality scores were contained in the immunoSEQ output, filtering matching that applied to full-length reads could not be performed. To assign V/J genes and CDR3, sequences were annotated using PyIR, a Python wrapper for IgBLAST v1.9, with IMGT germline references. Reads were filtered out if the reads had weak V/J assignments (E-value above 1e-6), no CDR3, stop codons, out-of-frame junctions, or ambiguous translated residues. V3J clonotypes were defined as sequences sharing an identical inferred V gene, J gene, and CDR3 amino acid sequence. Percentage overlap between repertoires was calculated by dividing the number of shared unique clonotypes by the size of the smaller repertoire. Richness of each repertoire was evaluated using RTK rarefaction, the Chao1 estimator, and Recon v2.1 estimates of unobserved clonotypes. OLGA was used to compute generation probabilities for all TCRbeta clonotypes that the gDNA method yielded from a few donors. What TCRdb holds here is the immuneACCESS table cut down to in-frame rearrangements. Part of the clones is not present; checked against another copy, under half of the missing clones reflect an unresolved V gene, and the others are unexplained. The D gene and trimming were derived from the DNA, and the V and J assignments and clone size from that table. The sample table records roughly 1.5 million clones; 95% to 99% of these occur just once. The biggest ten clones account for approximately 0.44% of the sample.

The donors were healthy, HIV-negative adults who had no recently reported acute infections or vaccinations. Only Caucasian adults living in Nashville, Tennessee, USA were represented among the donors. CD4+ T cells were enriched by magnetic negative selection, after which naive cells were positively selected on CD45RA and the negative fraction was taken as the memory subset. Blood was collected by leukapheresis, and PBMCs were isolated by Ficoll-Histopaque density gradient centrifugation and then cryopreserved in liquid nitrogen vapor phase. Analytical flow cytometry was used to check the purity and quantity of each magnetically sorted T cell population. Each sorted fraction had its genomic DNA isolated and then quantified by UV absorbance on a Nanodrop 2000c. The sequence came from a man under 40 in good health. Sample: naive CD4+ T cells sorted from blood. In the paper's terms, the cell subset or site label means: CD45RA+ positively selected.

The DNA sequence reads TGTGCGAGTACCCTGACAGGAGTGGGCAATGAGCAGTTCTTC. Translated, this gives CASTLTGVGNEQFF. The chain joins TRBV19 to TRBJ2-1; perhaps TRBD1 is the D gene, with 6 bases matching. Sequences LNHDA (CDR1) and SQIVND (CDR2) are obtained from the germline V gene (reference sequence). Counted from cysteine to phenylalanine, this CDR3 has 14 amino acids. The retained sequence is limited to the CDR3, 42 bases, with the frame set at the first base.